What follows describes a single TCR beta chain. Assay: immunoSEQ multiplex PCR; the TCRdb copy retains only in-frame clones and omits some. The sample has over 150,000 clones, 85% to 95% seen once. The germline CDR1 and CDR2 sequences are MDHEN and SYDVKM. J lost 8 bases, V lost 4 bases, and 6 bases had no gene match. This CDR3 has 15 amino acids. The data were obtained in a study of control samples from healthy donors and cancer patients. The receptor comes from a man between 18 and 29 years old in good health. Specimen: blood. This sequence joins TRBV28 and TRBJ2-1; 12 bases are shared with TRBD2. CDR3 sequence: CASSSASGGVHEQFF. In DNA, the CDR3 is TGTGCCAGCAGTTCGGCTAGCGGGGGGGTACATGAGCAGTTCTTC.